This note documents a single T cell receptor beta chain sequence. Between the trimmed V and J ends, which lost 5 bases and 4 bases, there was a span of 8 bases. Germline assignment: CDR1 MNHEY and CDR2 SVGAGI. The CDR3 extends over 12 amino acids. The data are from a study of T-cell reconstitution after alpha-beta-depleted transplantation in children. Unique molecular identifiers were built into the TCRbeta library. A single record per CDR3 protein comes from TCRdb applying MiXCR to the PCR reads. The top ten hold roughly 28% of the sample, which has about 980,000 distinct CDR3 sequences, less than 30% seen once.

The sequencing here drew on PBMCs, mostly from graft donor cells, taken 360 days after TCRalphabeta/CD19-depleted stem cell transplant. V gene TRBV6-5 combines with J gene TRBJ1-2, with no clear D. This clonotype was sampled from a boy under two years old who had a stem cell transplant for SCID, so the T cells may come from the graft donor. The DNA of the CDR3 is TGTGCCAGCAGTATGACCCGCTATGGCTACACCTTC. It specifies CASSMTRYGYTF.